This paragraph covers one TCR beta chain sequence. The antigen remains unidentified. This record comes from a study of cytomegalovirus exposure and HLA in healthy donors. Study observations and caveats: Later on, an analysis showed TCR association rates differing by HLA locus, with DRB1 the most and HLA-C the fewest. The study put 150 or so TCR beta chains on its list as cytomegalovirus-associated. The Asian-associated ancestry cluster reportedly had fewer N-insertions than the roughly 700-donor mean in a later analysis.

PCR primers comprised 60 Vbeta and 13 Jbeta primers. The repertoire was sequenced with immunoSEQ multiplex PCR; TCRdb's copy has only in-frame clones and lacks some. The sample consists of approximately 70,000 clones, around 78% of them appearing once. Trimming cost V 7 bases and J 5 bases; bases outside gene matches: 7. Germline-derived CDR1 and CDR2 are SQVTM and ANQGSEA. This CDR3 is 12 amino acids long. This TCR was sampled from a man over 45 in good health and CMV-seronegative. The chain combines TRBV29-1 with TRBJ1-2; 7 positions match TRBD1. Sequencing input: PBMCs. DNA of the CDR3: TGCAGCGACGACAGGGTAATGTATGGCTACACCTTC. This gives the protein CSDDRVMYGYTF.